These 31 T cell receptor beta chains were sequenced from one sample in a study of regulatory and conventional T cells in RAG deficiency. Genomic DNA came from blood conventional CD4+ T cells gated CD25-low CD127-high. Profiled with immunoSEQ multiplex PCR; TCRdb holds only in-frame clones, not every one. The sample comprises around 22,000 clones, 90% to 95% of which are singletons, and roughly 0.73% rests with the top ten. These same records also appear under a second study, on regulatory T cells. That work contributes: The primer mix had 52 TRBV and 13 TRBJ primers.

Input material: CD4+ T cells sorted from blood. These receptors were collected from a human donor in good health.

The chain uses TRBV7-2 and TRBJ1-5; D remains unclear. The germline V and J ends were trimmed by 1 base and 0 bases, with 10 bases remaining between them. Germline CDR1 SGHTA, CDR2 FQGNSA. The length of the CDR3 is 16 residues. The CDR3 region is CASSLDGIGSNQPQHF. CDR3 nucleotide sequence: TGTGCCAGCAGCTTAGATGGGATCGGTAGCAATCAGCCCCAGCATTTT.

The V gene is TRBV6-1, the J gene TRBJ1-2, with D tentatively TRBD1 (5 bases). The CDR3 runs 14 residues. The germline V and J ends were trimmed by 5 bases and 4 bases, with 14 bases remaining between them. CDR1 and CDR2 from the germline V gene are MNHNS and SASEGT. The CDR3 DNA reads TGTGCCAGCAGTCTGACAGTTCACTCCTATGGCTACACCTTC. This codes for CASSLTVHSYGYTF.

This sequence joins TRBV19 and TRBJ1-1; 7 bases match TRBD1. This CDR3 is 17 amino acids long. Germline V gene data show CDR1 as LNHDA and CDR2 as SQIVND (reference sequence). Trimming took 4 bases from V and 5 from J; bases not matched to a gene: 16. CDR3 sequence: CASSTHLLTGSDTEAFF. The CDR3 DNA reads as TGTGCCAGTAGTACCCACCTATTGACAGGGTCTGATACTGAAGCTTTCTTT.

The V call is TRBV30, the J call TRBJ2-7; D is unresolved. Trimming stripped 3 bases from V and 6 bases from J, with 18 bases between. Germline assignment: CDR1 GTSNPN and CDR2 SVGIG (reference sequence). The CDR3 runs to 14 residues. The CDR3 loop reads CAWSLHSSVSEQYF. The CDR3, as DNA: TGTGCCTGGAGCCTCCACTCCAGCGTATCCGAGCAGTACTTC.

The chain is built from TRBV10-2 and TRBJ2-5; 10 nucleotides line up with TRBD2. Germline CDR1 is WSHSY and CDR2 is SAAADI. This CDR3 has 16 amino acids. Trimming removed 4 bases from V and 2 bases from J; junction bases left unmatched: 7. CDR3 nucleotide sequence: TGCGCCAGCAGTGGCCCTGGACTAGCGGAACAAGAGACCCAGTACTTC. Amino acid sequence: CASSGPGLAEQETQYF.

This chain links TRBV19 with TRBJ2-2; tentatively, D is TRBD1 or TRBD2 (6 bases each). The CDR3 contains 14 residues. Trimming took off 7 bases at V and 3 bases at J, with 12 bases between the two ends. Germline-derived CDR1 and CDR2 are LNHDA and SQIVND (reference sequence). DNA for the CDR3: TGTGCCAGTAAAACGGGGGCCTACACCGGGGAGCTGTTTTTT. This codes for CASKTGAYTGELFF. The whole variable domain, remainder taken from reference TRBV19 and TRBJ2-2, is DGGITQSPKYLFRKEGQNVTLSCEQNLNHDAMYWYRQDPGQGLRLIYYSQIVNDFQKGDIAEGYSVSREKKESFPLTVTSAQKNPTAFYLCASKTGAYTGELFFGEGSRLTVL.

The V call is TRBV11-2, the J call TRBJ1-3; TRBD1 might be the D (5 bases). Germline CDR1 reads SGHAT; CDR2 reads FQNNGV. The ends were cut back, 2 bases at V and 1 base at J, with 9 bases in the middle. This CDR3 comprises 15 residues. The CDR3 DNA reads as TGTGCCAGCAGCTTATACAGGCCTTCTGGAAACACCATATATTTT. This gives the protein CASSLYRPSGNTIYF.

The chain employs TRBV6-6 and TRBJ2-5; TRBD1 matches 12 bases. The CDR3 has 14 amino acids. Germline CDR1 is MNHNY and CDR2 is SVGAGI (reference sequence). The V and J ends lost 6 bases and 5 bases, in that order; junction bases with no gene match: 4. The DNA of the CDR3 is TGTGCCAGCAGGGCGGGACAGGGGGCGGAGACCCAGTACTTC. Protein product: CASRAGQGAETQYF.

The chain combines TRBV30 with TRBJ2-3; unclear D gene. This CDR3 is 11 amino acids long. V was trimmed by 5 bases and J by 3 bases, leaving 6 bases between them. Germline CDR1 is GTSNPN and CDR2 is SVGIG (reference sequence). The CDR3 DNA follows: TGTGCCTGGGGATTAACAGATACGCAGTATTTT. Its protein is CAWGLTDTQYF.

V gene TRBV9 combines with J gene TRBJ2-5, with 7 bases that match TRBD2. This CDR3 has 15 residues. V shed 4 bases and J 4 bases; nucleotides not matched to a gene: 10. Germline V gives CDR1 SGDLS, CDR2 YYNGEE. The CDR3 nucleotides read TGTGCCAGCAGCACGGGGGAGGGGTTATTAGAGACCCAGTACTTC. Its protein is CASSTGEGLLETQYF. Drawing the rest from reference TRBV9 and TRBJ2-5, the complete variable domain is DSGVTQTPKHLITATGQRVTLRCSPRSGDLSVYWYQQSLDQGLQFLIQYYNGEERAKGNILERFSAQQFPDLHSELNLSSLELGDSALYFCASSTGEGLLETQYFGPGTRLLVL.

The gene calls are TRBV6-5 and TRBJ2-7; D gene unclear. Germline CDR1 reads MNHEY; CDR2 reads SVGAGI. The length of the CDR3 is 15 residues. The V end was cut by 2 bases, the J end by 0 bases, with 11 bases between. The chain's CDR3 is CASSYGVLASYEQYF. The DNA for the CDR3 is TGTGCCAGCAGTTACGGTGTCCTGGCCTCCTACGAGCAGTACTTC.

The rearrangement uses TRBV18 and TRBJ1-5; 8 bases fit TRBD1. Trimming at V came to 4 bases and at J to 4 bases, leaving 6 bases not matched to a gene. Germline CDR1 reads KGHSH; CDR2 reads LQKENI. The CDR3 extends over 15 amino acids. CDR3 sequence: CASSLDHRGNQPQHF. CDR3 DNA sequence: TGTGCCAGCTCACTCGACCACAGGGGGAATCAGCCCCAGCATTTT.

The chain recombines TRBV10-3 with TRBJ1-3; D gene uncertain. This CDR3 is 15 amino acids long. The V gene lost 10 bases and the J gene lost 0 bases, with 16 bases spanning the gap. Germline CDR1 and CDR2: ENHRY and SYGVKD. CDR3 protein: CATQREGHSGNTIYF. Written as DNA, the CDR3 is TGTGCCACCCAAAGGGAGGGCCACTCTGGAAACACCATATATTTT.

The chain recombines TRBV30 with TRBJ2-3; 7 bases line up with TRBD1. Losses at the gene ends were 1 base for V and 3 bases for J; bases not matched to a gene: 7. Germline CDR1 reads GTSNPN; CDR2 reads SVGIG (reference sequence). The CDR3 has 15 residues. The chain's CDR3 is CAWSEYSTGTDTQYF. The CDR3 DNA follows: TGTGCCTGGAGTGAGTATTCGACAGGGACAGATACGCAGTATTTT. Together with reference TRBV30 and TRBJ2-3, the CDR3 gives the full variable domain: SQTIHQWPATLVQPVGSPLSLECTVEGTSNPNLYWYRQAAGRGLQLLFYSVGIGQISSEVPQNLSASRPQDRQFILSSKKLLLSDSGFYLCAWSEYSTGTDTQYFGPGTRLTVL.

The rearrangement joins TRBV5-1 to TRBJ1-2; TRBD1 aligns across 7 bases. Trimming at V came to 5 bases and at J to 7 bases, leaving 11 bases not matched to a gene. The CDR3 runs 14 residues. Germline CDR1 is SGHRS and CDR2 is YFSETQ. This CDR3 is CASRSIPGQPGYTF. The CDR3 DNA is TGCGCCAGCAGATCCATACCGGGACAGCCTGGCTACACCTTC.

The chain has TRBV19 and TRBJ2-1; 8 bases agree with TRBD2. CDR3 length: 15 amino acids. Unmatched junction bases numbered 5, after V lost 1 base and J lost 6 bases. Germline assignment: CDR1 LNHDA and CDR2 SQIVND (reference sequence). The CDR3, as DNA: TGTGCCAGTAGTATAGCACTAGCGGCCTTCAATGAGCAGTTCTTC. Translated, it gives CASSIALAAFNEQFF.

The rearrangement links TRBV6-5 to TRBJ2-1, with D possibly matching TRBD1 (6 bases). The CDR3 covers 14 residues. Germline CDR1 reads MNHEY; CDR2 reads SVGAGI. Trimming removed 5 bases from V and 6 bases from J, with 14 bases in between. In DNA, the CDR3 is TGTGCCAGCAGTGGCCACCAAGGGGGCAATGAGCAGTTCTTC. Translation gives CASSGHQGGNEQFF.

The V gene is TRBV5-6, the J gene TRBJ2-1; TRBD1 agrees at 7 bases. The CDR3 loop spans 14 amino acids. Germline CDR1 and CDR2: SGHDT and YYEEEE. V was pared by 4 bases and J by 2 bases, with 3 bases of the junction left unmatched. CDR3 in DNA: TGTGCCAGCAGCGCTGACAGGGCCTACAATGAGCAGTTCTTC. This encodes CASSADRAYNEQFF.

The sample holds one count of this clone. This chain links TRBV28 with TRBJ1-5; 9 positions agree with TRBD1. Trimming at V came to 6 bases and at J to 15 bases, leaving 9 bases not matched to a gene. CDR1 and CDR2 from the germline V gene are MDHEN and SYDVKM. The CDR3 sequence is 12 residues long. This CDR3 reads CASREQGAPRHF. The CDR3 DNA reads TGTGCCAGCAGGGAACAGGGGGCACCGAGGCATTTT.

The chain recombines TRBV28 with TRBJ2-7; D is possibly TRBD2 (7 bases). Germline assignment: CDR1 MDHEN and CDR2 SYDVKM. Trimming removed 3 bases from V and 2 bases from J, with 14 bases in between. This CDR3 has 15 residues. In DNA form, the CDR3 reads TGTGCCAGCAGTTTTCAGGGGAGGGGGACCTACGAGCAGTACTTC. This sequence encodes CASSFQGRGTYEQYF. Full variable domain (remainder filled in from reference TRBV28 and TRBJ2-7): DVKVTQSSRYLVKRTGEKVFLECVQDMDHENMFWYRQDPGLGLRLIYFSYDVKMKEKGDIPEGYSVSREKKERFSLILESASTNQTSMYLCASSFQGRGTYEQYFGPGTRLTVT.

The V gene is TRBV9, the J gene TRBJ1-3; D is ambiguous. The CDR3 has 12 residues. V was clipped by 6 bases and J by 4 bases, with 8 bases between them. The germline V gene has CDR1 SGDLS and CDR2 YYNGEE. As DNA, the CDR3 is TGTGCCAGCACTACTCCCGGAAACACCATATATTTT. This translates into CASTTPGNTIYF.

This clone has only one observation. This sequence joins TRBV5-4 and TRBJ1-1, with D possibly TRBD1 on 6 matching bases. Germline-derived CDR1 and CDR2 are SGHNT and YYREEE (reference sequence). This CDR3 region has 14 residues. Deletions cut 4 bases from V and 0 bases from J, with 10 bases between. The CDR3 region is CASSGGQMNTEAFF. The CDR3 nucleotides are TGTGCCAGCAGCGGGGGCCAAATGAACACTGAAGCTTTCTTT.

The chain has TRBV19 and TRBJ2-5; tentatively, D is TRBD1 (5 bases). With the DNA end fitting TRBJ2-7 better, the J assignment may be wrong. Per germline, CDR1 LNHDA and CDR2 SQIVND (reference sequence). The CDR3 runs to 15 residues. CDR3 sequence reads: CASSPLQGGSYEQYF. The CDR3 DNA is TGTGCCAGTAGTCCTCTCCAGGGCGGTTCCTACGAGCAGTACTTC.

This chain links TRBV27 with TRBJ1-1; D is unclear. Germline values: CDR1 MNHEY, CDR2 SMNVEV (reference sequence). Trimming left V 3 bases short and J 7 bases short, with 9 bases between. The CDR3 contains 12 residues. In nucleotides, the CDR3 is TGTGCCAGCAGTTTTTGGGCGGGTGAAGCTTTCTTT. Translation gives CASSFWAGEAFF.

This clone was observed once. The chain joins TRBV11-2 to TRBJ1-1; D is ambiguous. The CDR3 has 15 amino acids. Germline-derived CDR1 and CDR2 are SGHAT and FQNNGV. V lost 5 bases and J lost 3, with 16 bases in between. CDR3 in amino acids: CASSPFLRSDTEAFF. CDR3 in DNA: TGTGCCAGCAGCCCCTTTTTGCGGTCGGACACTGAAGCTTTCTTT.

V and J are TRBV19 and TRBJ2-3; 7 bases are shared with TRBD1. CDR3 size: 15 residues. Germline assignment: CDR1 LNHDA and CDR2 SQIVND (reference sequence). With V trimmed by 5 bases and J by 1 base, 6 bases remained unmatched. Here the CDR3 reads CASSGTAQGTDTQYF. CDR3 DNA: TGTGCCAGTAGTGGGACAGCCCAGGGCACAGATACGCAGTATTTT. The full variable domain, completed using reference TRBV19 and TRBJ2-3, is DGGITQSPKYLFRKEGQNVTLSCEQNLNHDAMYWYRQDPGQGLRLIYYSQIVNDFQKGDIAEGYSVSREKKESFPLTVTSAQKNPTAFYLCASSGTAQGTDTQYFGPGTRLTVL.

This clone has just a few counts. The chain carries TRBV6-5 and TRBJ1-1; D is unresolved. The germline CDR1 and CDR2 sequences are MNHEY and SVGAGI. V shed 0 bases and J shed 1 base, with 9 bases lying between them. The CDR3 has 15 residues. This chain's CDR3 is CASSYSHGRNTEAFF. In DNA, the CDR3 is TGTGCCAGCAGTTACTCGCACGGACGGAACACTGAAGCTTTCTTT.

This chain uses TRBV5-1 with TRBJ1-1; D is unclear. V gave up 7 bases and J gave up 1 base, with 8 bases separating them. CDR3 length: 12 amino acids. Looked up from germline, CDR1 is SGHRS and CDR2 is YFSETQ. The DNA of the CDR3 is TGCGCCAGCCGATCGGCGAACACTGAAGCTTTCTTT. Protein: CASRSANTEAFF.

The chain employs TRBV11-2 and TRBJ2-1; D gene uncertain. V lost 9 bases and J lost 10, with 13 bases in between. Germline V gene sequence: CDR1 SGHAT, CDR2 FQNNGV. This CDR3 comprises 11 residues. The CDR3 DNA sequence: TGTGCCAGTCCCTCCCAGAGGGAGCAGTTCTTC. This encodes CASPSQREQFF.

The chain couples TRBV19 to TRBJ2-7; D remains ambiguous. With 6 bases removed from V and 0 bases from J, the gap between germline ends came to 12 bases. Germline V gene lookup returns CDR1 LNHDA and CDR2 SQIVND (reference sequence). This CDR3 has 14 amino acids. The CDR3 region has the DNA TGTGCCAGTAGCAAGACTCGCGACTCCTACGAGCAGTACTTC. Translation gives CASSKTRDSYEQYF.

The rearrangement links TRBV18 to TRBJ2-1; D is unresolved. This CDR3 is 15 amino acids long. Trimming left V 3 bases short and J 5 bases short, with 14 bases between. Per germline, CDR1 KGHSH and CDR2 LQKENI. CDR3 sequence reads: CASSPTSQLNNEQFF. CDR3 bases: TGTGCCAGCTCACCGACTTCGCAACTAAACAATGAGCAGTTCTTC.